Each of the 27 T cell receptor beta chains below was sequenced from the same sample in a study of T cell repertoires in ileal Crohn's disease. Profiled with immunoSEQ multiplex PCR; TCRdb holds only in-frame clones, not every one. The table has tens of thousands of clones, 85% to 90% seen once. Time point given: neoterminal ileum biopsy at postoperative endoscopy, about 6 months after surgery. The sample taken for sequencing was ileal tissue. These TCRs come from an adult with Crohn's disease.

The J gene is TRBJ2-7, the V gene TRBV9; 9 bases match TRBD1. Unmatched junction bases numbered 2, after V lost 0 bases and J lost 4 bases. This CDR3 spans 14 amino acids. From germline, CDR1 is SGDLS and CDR2 YYNGEE. The CDR3 nucleotides read TGTGCCAGCAGCGTAGGACAGGGGGTATACGAGCAGTACTTC. It yields the protein CASSVGQGVYEQYF.

This rearrangement joins TRBV19 to TRBJ1-2; TRBD1 is a possible D gene (6 bases). There are 14 residues in the CDR3. V gave up 1 base and J gave up 0 bases, with 6 bases separating them. The germline gives CDR1 LNHDA, CDR2 SQIVND (reference sequence). CDR3 protein: CASSIGQANYGYTF. The CDR3 DNA is TGTGCCAGTAGTATAGGACAGGCTAACTATGGCTACACCTTC.

The chain recombines TRBV2 with TRBJ1-6; D uncertain. Deletions cut 3 bases from V and 6 bases from J, with 6 bases between. CDR3 length equals 13 residues. CDR1 is SNHLY and CDR2 is FYNNEI in the germline V gene. This CDR3 reads CASSDPINSPLHF. The CDR3 bases are TGTGCCAGCAGTGACCCTATTAATTCACCCCTCCACTTT.

The rearrangement uses TRBV7-9 and TRBJ1-4; 8 nucleotides match TRBD1. V trimming: 5 bases; J trimming: 5 bases; junction bases outside the gene matches: 4. CDR1 and CDR2 (germline): SEHNR, FQNEAQ (reference sequence). This CDR3 is 14 amino acids long. This CDR3 reads CASSKGTGNEKLFF. In DNA, the CDR3 is TGTGCCAGCAGCAAAGGGACAGGAAATGAAAAACTGTTTTTT.

This chain links TRBV5-1 with TRBJ2-1; possible D gene TRBD1, 6 bases. Trimming cost V 4 bases and J 8 bases, with 19 bases left between them. The CDR3 covers 15 residues. Germline values: CDR1 SGHRS, CDR2 YFSETQ. CDR3 bases: TGCGCCAGCAGCCGAGGACAGAGCCGGGTCGATGAGCAGTTCTTC. It codes for CASSRGQSRVDEQFF.

The rearrangement joins TRBV7-2 to TRBJ2-5, with a tentative D call TRBD1 (7 bases). The germline gives CDR1 SGHTA, CDR2 FQGNSA. V gave up 2 bases and J gave up 3 bases, with 13 bases separating them. The CDR3 is 15 residues long. The CDR3 reads CASSLRGQREETQYF. The CDR3 nucleotides are TGTGCCAGCAGCTTAAGGGGACAGCGGGAAGAGACCCAGTACTTC.

The CDR3: CASSQDYGPSGIRADTQYF. CDR3 nucleotide sequence: TGCGCCAGCAGCCAAGACTATGGTCCTAGCGGGATAAGGGCAGATACGCAGTATTTT. This chain connects TRBV4-3 to TRBJ2-3, with 9 bases fitting TRBD2. This CDR3 has 19 amino acids. Losses at the gene ends were 0 bases for V and 4 bases for J; bases not matched to a gene: 14. Germline V gene sequence: CDR1 LGHNA, CDR2 YSLEER.

The V call is TRBV15, the J call TRBJ2-2; TRBD1 might be the D (6 bases). CDR3 size: 15 residues. The V end was cut by 5 bases, the J end by 3 bases, with 13 bases between. The germline gives CDR1 LNHNV, CDR2 YYDKDF (reference sequence). The CDR3 coding sequence is TGTGCCACCAGCGAGAGGTGGGGGCACACCGGGGAGCTGTTTTTT. Translation: CATSERWGHTGELFF.

This chain's CDR3 is CASSVVSETGELFF. As DNA, the CDR3 is TGTGCCAGCAGCGTAGTTTCCGAGACCGGGGAGCTGTTTTTT. This sequence joins TRBV9 and TRBJ2-2; no definite D call. V was trimmed by 0 bases and J by 5 bases, leaving 8 bases between them. The germline V gene has CDR1 SGDLS and CDR2 YYNGEE. There are 14 residues in the CDR3.

This chain joins TRBV7-9 and TRBJ1-5, with D possibly TRBD1 on 6 matching bases. The CDR3 is 16 residues long. Per the germline V gene, CDR1 is SEHNR and CDR2 is FQNEAQ (reference sequence). Trimming removed 1 base from V and 6 bases from J, with 16 bases in between. CDR3 sequence (DNA): TGTGCCAGCAGCTTAGGGACGGGGACACCGGGTCAGCCCCAGCATTTT. This sequence encodes CASSLGTGTPGQPQHF.

The chain combines TRBV10-1 with TRBJ2-5, with a tentative D call TRBD1 (5 bases). The CDR3 contains 14 residues. V shed 3 bases and J shed 3 bases, with 11 bases lying between them. From germline, CDR1 is WNHNN and CDR2 SYGVQD (reference sequence). This CDR3 reads CASSDRRVKETQYF. CDR3 bases: TGCGCCAGCAGTGATCGCAGGGTCAAAGAGACCCAGTACTTC.

The gene calls are TRBV4-3 and TRBJ2-7; a possible D gene is TRBD1 (5 bases). The CDR3 is made up of 16 amino acids. With 0 bases removed from V and 2 bases from J, the gap between germline ends came to 14 bases. Germline V gene sequence: CDR1 LGHNA, CDR2 YSLEER. CDR3 coding DNA: TGCGCCAGCAGCCAAGATATCGGACATCCCGCCTACGAGCAGTACTTC. Its protein product is CASSQDIGHPAYEQYF.

This clone came up once. This rearrangement joins TRBV7-2 to TRBJ1-2; tentatively, D is TRBD1 (5 bases). The CDR3 totals 15 residues. Germline V gene lookup returns CDR1 SGHTA and CDR2 FQGNSA. Trimming pared 10 bases from V and 3 bases from J, leaving 21 bases between. CDR3 in amino acids: CATKSGGVNYYGYTF. CDR3 coding DNA: TGTGCCACCAAGTCGGGGGGGGTGAATTACTATGGCTACACCTTC.

This chain uses TRBV6-6 with TRBJ1-2; TRBD1 is a possible D gene (6 bases). The CDR3 is 15 residues long. CDR1 is MNHNY and CDR2 is SVGAGI in the germline V gene (reference sequence). V was pared by 4 bases and J by 8 bases, with 20 bases between. The CDR3 sequence is CASSLTGSVIDGYTF. The CDR3 nucleotides are TGTGCCAGCAGTTTGACAGGTTCGGTAATCGACGGCTACACCTTC.

On this clone itself: At one end the junction does not follow the germline gene, possibly because of a read error. The chain links TRBV19 to TRBJ1-2; 8 positions match TRBD1. Germline V gene data show CDR1 as LNHDA and CDR2 as SQIVND (reference sequence). The CDR3 length is 13 residues. The CDR3 DNA sequence: TGTGCCAGTAGAATAGGGACAGGATATGGCTACACCTTC. This sequence encodes CASRIGTGYGYTF.

This chain uses TRBV25-1 with TRBJ2-1; no reliable D call. V was trimmed by 7 bases and J by 7 bases, leaving 8 bases between them. CDR1 MGHDK and CDR2 SYGVNS come from the germline V gene. The CDR3 contains 11 residues. The CDR3 loop reads CASTARNEQFF. The CDR3 coding sequence is TGTGCCAGCACAGCGCGGAATGAGCAGTTCTTC.

The V and J genes are TRBV18 and TRBJ2-1, with 7 bases lining up with TRBD2. V shed 0 bases and J 7 bases; nucleotides not matched to a gene: 6. The CDR3 totals 15 residues. Germline V lookup: CDR1 KGHSH, CDR2 LQKENI. CDR3 residues: CASSPPTTGGNEQFF. In DNA form, the CDR3 reads TGTGCCAGCTCACCACCGACAACCGGGGGGAATGAGCAGTTCTTC. The whole variable domain, filled in from reference TRBV18 and TRBJ2-1, reads NAGVMQNPRHLVRRRGQEARLRCSPMKGHSHVYWYRQLPEEGLKFMVYLQKENIIDESGMPKERFSAEFPKEGPSILRIQQVVRGDSAAYFCASSPPTTGGNEQFFGPGTRLTVL.

The chain's CDR3 is CASSSRVSGNTIYF. In DNA form, the CDR3 reads TGTGCCAGCAGTTCCAGGGTCTCTGGAAACACCATATATTTT. This rearrangement joins TRBV6-5 to TRBJ1-3; possible D gene TRBD1, 5 bases. V lost 4 bases, J lost 0 bases, and 7 bases lay in between. Germline V lookup: CDR1 MNHEY, CDR2 SVGAGI. CDR3 size: 14 residues.

V usage is TRBV9 and J usage is TRBJ1-3, with D perhaps matching TRBD1 (6 bases). The CDR3 extends over 16 amino acids. Trimming removed 3 bases from V and 3 bases from J, with 16 bases in between. Germline V CDR1 and CDR2: SGDLS, YYNGEE. The CDR3 DNA follows: TGTGCCAGCAGCGCTTTGACAGGACTCGGTGGAAACACCATATATTTT. This encodes CASSALTGLGGNTIYF.

This sequence joins TRBV11-2 and TRBJ1-2; possible D gene TRBD1, 6 bases. The CDR3 is 12 amino acids. V was clipped by 4 bases and J by 7 bases, with 10 bases between them. Looked up from germline, CDR1 is SGHAT and CDR2 is FQNNGV. CDR3 sequence: CASSSGVRGYTF. For the CDR3, the DNA is TGTGCCAGCAGCTCAGGGGTTCGTGGCTACACCTTC.

This clone has more than one count but fewer than ten. This sequence joins TRBV19 and TRBJ1-1, with unresolved D. V lost 6 bases and J 2 bases, leaving 7 bases between the germline ends. There are 12 residues in the CDR3. Per the germline V gene, CDR1 is LNHDA and CDR2 is SQIVND (reference sequence). The CDR3 sequence is CASRFQNTEAFF. The CDR3 DNA reads TGTGCCAGTAGATTTCAAAACACTGAAGCTTTCTTT.

This clone was seen only once. The chain employs TRBV27 and TRBJ2-3; possible D gene TRBD2, 6 bases. Deletions cut 5 bases from V and 6 bases from J, with 9 bases between. The CDR3 loop spans 12 amino acids. The germline V gene has CDR1 MNHEY and CDR2 SMNVEV (reference sequence). CDR3 sequence reads: CASSTRGDTQYF. CDR3 DNA: TGTGCCAGCAGTACTCGGGGGGATACGCAGTATTTT.

The rearrangement uses TRBV29-1 and TRBJ2-5; tentative D call: TRBD1 (6 bases). The ends were cut back, 7 bases at V and 5 bases at J, with 14 bases in the middle. CDR1 is SQVTM and CDR2 is ANQGSEA in the germline V gene. The CDR3 runs to 12 residues. CDR3 sequence reads: CSAGQLGETQYF. CDR3 nucleotide sequence: TGCAGCGCCGGACAGCTTGGGGAGACCCAGTACTTC.

The V gene is TRBV29-1, the J gene TRBJ1-1; 9 nucleotides line up with TRBD1. Germline V gives CDR1 SQVTM, CDR2 ANQGSEA. The ends lost 7 bases at V and 1 base at J; junction bases unmatched: 4. CDR3 length: 13 residues. CDR3 coding DNA: TGCAGCGCCCCGACAGGGGGGAACACTGAAGCTTTCTTT. It codes for CSAPTGGNTEAFF.

The V gene is TRBV7-3, the J gene TRBJ1-2; D perhaps matches TRBD1 (5 bases). V lost 4 bases, J lost 6 bases, and 21 bases lay in between. Looked up from germline, CDR1 is SGHTA and CDR2 is FQGTGA. This CDR3 comprises 16 residues. CDR3 amino acids: CASSSTGFSTVDGYTF. The DNA of the CDR3 is TGTGCCAGCAGCTCCACAGGATTTTCTACCGTTGATGGCTACACCTTC.

The chain has TRBV7-6 and TRBJ1-3; 9 nucleotides match TRBD1. Germline CDR1 reads SGHVS; CDR2 reads FNYEAQ. V lost 0 bases to trimming and J lost 2 bases; unmatched junction nucleotides: 8. CDR3 size: 18 residues. CDR3 sequence: CASSLAVAGQGTGNTIYF. DNA for the CDR3: TGTGCCAGCAGCTTAGCGGTCGCGGGACAGGGTACTGGAAACACCATATATTTT.

The chain recombines TRBV6-1 with TRBJ2-1; 11 bases fit TRBD2. The length of the CDR3 is 14 residues. Looked up from germline, CDR1 is MNHNS and CDR2 is SASEGT. J was trimmed by 7 bases and V by 11 bases; bases with no gene match: 10. DNA for the CDR3: TGTGCCGGGAAACCGGGACTAGCGGTAAATGAGCAGTTCTTC. Translated, it gives CAGKPGLAVNEQFF.